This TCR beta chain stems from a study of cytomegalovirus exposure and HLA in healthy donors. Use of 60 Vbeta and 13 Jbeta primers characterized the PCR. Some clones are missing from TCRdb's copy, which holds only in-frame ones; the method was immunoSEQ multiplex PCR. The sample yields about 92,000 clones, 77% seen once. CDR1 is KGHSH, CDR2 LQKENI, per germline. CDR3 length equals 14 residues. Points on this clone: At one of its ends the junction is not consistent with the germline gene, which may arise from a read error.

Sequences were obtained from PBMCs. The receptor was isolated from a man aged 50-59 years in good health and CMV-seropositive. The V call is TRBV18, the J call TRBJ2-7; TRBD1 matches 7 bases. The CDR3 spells CASSPVRGNYEQYF. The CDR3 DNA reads TGTGCCAGCTCACCAGTCAGGGGGAATTACGAACAGTACTTC.